The 31 T cell receptor beta chains given below trace back to one sample, sequenced in a study of CD8+CD57+ T cells in acquired aplastic anemia. Using genomic DNA as the template, TCR beta VDJ and CDR3 profiling was carried out. Each CDR3 protein is one row after TCRdb ran MiXCR on the reads. Of more than 45,000 distinct CDR3 sequences in the sample, approximately 72% are singletons; the top ten hold under 40%. The sample consisted of sorted CD4+, CD8+, or CD8+CD57+ T cells (not recorded which) from PBMCs. The origin of the receptors is a human donor in good health, serving as a control.

This clonotype rates as medium-sized. The chain's CDR3 is CATKLQVVEEKLFF. The CDR3 nucleotides read TGTGCCACCAAGCTACAGGTGGTAGAAGAAAAACTGTTTTTT. The V gene is TRBV15, the J gene TRBJ1-4; tentatively, D is TRBD1 (5 bases). V was cut by 7 bases and J by 8 bases, with 17 bases left in between. This CDR3 spans 14 amino acids. The germline CDR1 and CDR2 sequences are LNHNV and YYDKDF (reference sequence). The full variable domain, completed using reference TRBV15 and TRBJ1-4, is DAMVIQNPRYQVTQFGKPVTLSCSQTLNHNVMYWYQQKSSQAPKLLFHYYDKDFNNEADTPDNFQSRRPNTSFCFLDIRSPGLGDTAMYLCATKLQVVEEKLFFGSGTQLSVL.

Comments on this clonotype: This CDR3 fails to terminate in the conserved phenylalanine or tryptophan, so it likely reflects a read error. The chain is built from TRBV11-1 and TRBJ2-1; D unresolved. Germline assignment: CDR1 SGHAT and CDR2 FQDESV (reference sequence). The CDR3 is made up of 15 amino acids. The CDR3 DNA reads as TGCGCCAGCAGCTTTCCCTGGGAACTGGACAATGAGCAGTTCGTC. Protein sequence: CASSFPWELDNEQFV.

V is TRBV10-3 and J is TRBJ1-2; TRBD1 aligns across 8 bases. The germline V gene has CDR1 ENHRY and CDR2 SYGVKD. The CDR3 length is 13 residues. V was clipped by 11 bases and J by 0 bases; unmatched bases: 5. This CDR3 reads CASGQETNYGYTF. CDR3 DNA sequence: TGTGCCTCGGGACAGGAGACTAACTATGGCTACACCTTC.

At least ten counts were recorded for this clonotype. The chain couples TRBV7-9 to TRBJ1-1, with D perhaps TRBD1 (5 bases). Trimming removed 8 bases at V and 2 bases at J, with 18 bases between. Germline CDR1 reads SEHNR; CDR2 reads FQNEAQ (reference sequence). This CDR3 is 15 amino acids long. CDR3 nucleotide sequence: TGTGCCAGCCCCGGGGGTGGGGTACTTAACACTGAAGCTTTCTTT. Translation gives CASPGGGVLNTEAFF.

V is TRBV15 and J is TRBJ1-2; 7 bases are a match to TRBD1. CDR3 length equals 14 residues. With V trimmed by 1 base and J by 2 bases, 1 base remained unmatched. Germline V gene sequence: CDR1 LNHNV, CDR2 YYDKDF (reference sequence). CDR3 in amino acids: CATSRVGQNYGYTF. The DNA for the CDR3 is TGTGCCACCAGCAGAGTGGGACAGAACTATGGCTACACCTTC. The full variable domain, completed using reference TRBV15 and TRBJ1-2, is DAMVIQNPRYQVTQFGKPVTLSCSQTLNHNVMYWYQQKSSQAPKLLFHYYDKDFNNEADTPDNFQSRRPNTSFCFLDIRSPGLGDTAMYLCATSRVGQNYGYTFGSGTRLTVV.

The rearrangement uses TRBV2 and TRBJ1-5; D is ambiguous. Trimming removed 4 bases from V and 7 bases from J, with 8 bases in between. This CDR3 region has 12 residues. Germline V gene lookup returns CDR1 SNHLY and CDR2 FYNNEI. In DNA, the CDR3 is TGTGCCAGCAGTGGGTTGGGGCAGCCCCAGCATTTT. This translates into CASSGLGQPQHF.

The chain is built from TRBV29-1 and TRBJ2-1; 11 bases align to TRBD1. The V gene end was trimmed by 7 bases and the J gene end by 8 bases; junction bases not matched to a gene: 7. The CDR3 covers 13 residues. CDR1 and CDR2 from the germline V gene are SQVTM and ANQGSEA. The CDR3 loop reads CSGEDRGQYEQFF. CDR3 in DNA: TGCAGCGGGGAGGACAGGGGGCAATATGAGCAGTTCTTC.

The rearrangement links TRBV10-3 to TRBJ1-2, with no clear D. The CDR3 has 15 amino acids. Germline loops: CDR1 ENHRY, CDR2 SYGVKD. V gave up 6 bases and J gave up 0 bases, with 14 bases separating them. CDR3 DNA sequence: TGTGCCATCAGCGACCAACCGGCAGCTAACTATGGCTACACCTTC. This codes for CAISDQPAANYGYTF.

A note on this clonotype: One junction end does not reproduce the germline sequence, and a read error may be involved. The gene calls are TRBV2 and TRBJ2-7; 11 bases align to TRBD1. The CDR3 has 16 amino acids. Looked up from germline, CDR1 is SNHLY and CDR2 is FYNNEI. As DNA, the CDR3 is TGTGCCGGCAGTGGGGACAGGGGGGAGAGCTCCTACGAGCAGTACTTC. Amino acids: CAGSGDRGESSYEQYF.

This clonotype rates as medium-sized. One end of the junction varies from germline; a read error may be responsible. V gene TRBV20-1 combines with J gene TRBJ1-1, with 11 positions matching TRBD1. The CDR3 length is 12 residues. Germline V lookup: CDR1 DFQATT, CDR2 SNEGSKA (reference sequence). This CDR3 reads CSARVGDRGAFF. The DNA of the CDR3 is TGCAGTGCCAGAGTGGGGGACAGGGGGGCTTTCTTT.

The chain couples TRBV14 to TRBJ2-1, with no clear D. V lost 3 bases and J lost 6, with 12 bases in between. The CDR3 runs to 14 residues. Germline values: CDR1 SGHDN, CDR2 FVKESK. As DNA, the CDR3 is TGTGCCAGCAGCCATGGTCTCAGGATCAATGAGCAGTTCTTC. Its translation: CASSHGLRINEQFF.

This clonotype was observed a single time. J is TRBJ1-6 and V is TRBV20-1; maybe TRBD1 (5 bases). Trimming took 6 bases from V and 9 from J, leaving 24 bases between them. Germline assignment: CDR1 DFQATT and CDR2 SNEGSKA (reference sequence). The CDR3 totals 16 residues. The CDR3 region has the DNA TGCAGTGCACGCCCGGGACGCACCCTAGGTCGTTCACCCCTCCACTTT. Its protein is CSARPGRTLGRSPLHF.

The chain recombines TRBV5-1 with TRBJ2-2, with 9 nucleotides matching TRBD1. V shed 0 bases, J shed 4 bases, and the junction held 4 bases outside the gene matches. CDR3 size: 16 residues. From germline, CDR1 is SGHRS and CDR2 YFSETQ. The CDR3 loop is CASSLAGTGTTGELFF. The CDR3 DNA reads as TGCGCCAGCAGCTTGGCAGGGACAGGGACCACCGGGGAGCTGTTTTTT.

This clonotype was recorded only once. The rearrangement uses TRBV29-1 and TRBJ1-1, with 7 bases identical to TRBD1. CDR3 length: 14 amino acids. Trimming at V came to 7 bases and at J to 1 base, leaving 9 bases not matched to a gene. Germline loops: CDR1 SQVTM, CDR2 ANQGSEA. CDR3 DNA sequence: TGCAGCGCTACAGGGGCAAGAGGGAACACTGAAGCTTTCTTT. The encoded protein is CSATGARGNTEAFF.

This chain joins TRBV19 and TRBJ1-1; 8 nucleotides align to TRBD1. With 6 bases clipped from V and 2 bases from J, the junction kept 5 bases outside the gene matches. The CDR3 is 14 residues long. Germline CDR1 and CDR2: LNHDA and SQIVND (reference sequence). In DNA form, the CDR3 reads TGTGCCAGTAGCCCTACAGGGGGAAACACTGAAGCTTTCTTT. It encodes CASSPTGGNTEAFF.

This clonotype was counted many times. The V call is TRBV11-2, the J call TRBJ1-1, with unresolved D. The CDR3 has 12 residues. Germline lookup yields CDR1 SGHAT and CDR2 FQNNGV. V was cut by 6 bases and J by 0 bases, with 5 bases left in between. The CDR3 bases are TGTGCCAGCAGTGACATGAACACTGAAGCTTTCTTT. This sequence encodes CASSDMNTEAFF.

In its sample, this clonotype ranks as medium-sized. The chain joins TRBV4-1 to TRBJ2-3; D gene uncertain. The germline CDR1 and CDR2 sequences are MGHRA and YSYEKL. With 3 bases removed from V and 2 bases from J, the gap between germline ends came to 12 bases. The CDR3 is 15 amino acids. In nucleotides, the CDR3 is TGCGCCAGCAGCCAGGCCCCCGGGTTCACAGATACGCAGTATTTT. It encodes CASSQAPGFTDTQYF.

This chain uses TRBV10-3 with TRBJ1-6, with 9 nucleotides matching TRBD1. The V segment lost 6 bases and the J segment 6 bases; nucleotides outside the gene matches: 9. The CDR3 has 16 residues. In germline, CDR1 is ENHRY, CDR2 SYGVKD. In DNA, the CDR3 is TGTGCCATCAGCGTCTCCGGGACAGGGAGTAATTCACCCCTCCACTTT. It encodes CAISVSGTGSNSPLHF.

V usage is TRBV10-3 and J usage is TRBJ2-6, with D possibly being TRBD1 or TRBD2 (6 bases each). In germline, CDR1 is ENHRY, CDR2 SYGVKD. V was pared by 0 bases and J by 5 bases, with 14 bases between. This CDR3 is built from 17 residues. The CDR3 DNA reads as TGTGCCATCAGTGAGTCGGGGGGCGCGATTAGGGCCAACGTCCTGACTTTC. This gives the protein CAISESGGAIRANVLTF.

This clonotype was seen a few times. This chain connects TRBV7-6 to TRBJ2-1; D possibly corresponds to TRBD2 (5 bases). V lost 5 bases, J lost 4 bases, and 15 bases lay in between. The CDR3 spans 15 residues. Germline V gene lookup returns CDR1 SGHVS and CDR2 FNYEAQ. The CDR3 loop is CASSLGKGPYNEQFF. CDR3 in DNA: TGTGCCAGCAGCCTCGGGAAGGGCCCTTACAATGAGCAGTTCTTC.

The CDR3 DNA follows: TGTGCCACCAGTGATCGGGGCTACAATCAGCCCCAGCATTTT. Its translation is CATSDRGYNQPQHF. The chain has TRBV24-1 and TRBJ1-5; TRBD1 is a possible D gene (5 bases). Germline loops: CDR1 KGHDR, CDR2 SFDVKD. Trimming removed 3 bases at V and 3 bases at J, with 8 bases between. This CDR3 comprises 14 residues.

V and J are TRBV24-1 and TRBJ2-3, with 9 positions matching TRBD1. CDR1 is KGHDR and CDR2 is SFDVKD in the germline V gene. V gave up 3 bases and J gave up 4 bases; unmatched junction bases: 4. The CDR3 is 15 amino acids. CDR3 residues: CATSDPQGAADTQYF. CDR3 nucleotide sequence: TGTGCCACCAGTGATCCACAGGGGGCAGCAGATACGCAGTATTTT.

V usage is TRBV7-9 and J usage is TRBJ1-2; D is unresolved. From germline, CDR1 is SEHNR and CDR2 FQNEAQ (reference sequence). Deletions cut 5 bases from V and 2 bases from J, with 9 bases between. The CDR3 is 13 amino acids. CDR3 amino acids: CASSPEANYGYTF. The CDR3 nucleotides are TGTGCCAGCAGCCCGGAGGCGAACTATGGCTACACCTTC.

The chain couples TRBV7-6 to TRBJ1-1, with D possibly matching TRBD1 (5 bases). Germline V lookup: CDR1 SGHVS, CDR2 FNYEAQ. This CDR3 comprises 13 residues. Trimming pared 2 bases from V and 3 bases from J, leaving 7 bases between. In nucleotides, the CDR3 is TGTGCCAGCAGCTTACAGGGTTACACTGAAGCTTTCTTT. It translates to CASSLQGYTEAFF.

This clonotype turned up a few times. V usage is TRBV11-2 and J usage is TRBJ2-7, with D unresolved. This CDR3 spans 16 amino acids. Deletions cut 4 bases from V and 0 bases from J, with 16 bases between. In germline, CDR1 is SGHAT, CDR2 FQNNGV. As DNA, the CDR3 is TGTGCCAGCAGCTCCCCCCCCTATGGCGACTCCTACGAGCAGTACTTC. It encodes CASSSPPYGDSYEQYF.

V and J are TRBV29-1 and TRBJ2-2, with D possibly matching TRBD1 (5 bases). V was pared by 7 bases and J by 1 base, with 10 bases between. CDR1 SQVTM and CDR2 ANQGSEA come from the germline V gene. The CDR3 runs 13 residues. The CDR3 reads CSGSQENTGELFF. The DNA of the CDR3 is TGCAGCGGATCACAGGAGAACACCGGGGAGCTGTTTTTT.

The chain links TRBV2 to TRBJ1-6, with D possibly TRBD1 on 6 matching bases. This CDR3 has 15 amino acids. V lost 5 bases and J lost 10, with 18 bases in between. Germline V gene data show CDR1 as SNHLY and CDR2 as FYNNEI. CDR3 region: CASSSQQGPRSPLHF. In DNA form, the CDR3 reads TGTGCCAGCAGTAGCCAACAGGGCCCGCGGTCACCCCTCCACTTT.

V gene TRBV19 combines with J gene TRBJ2-6; D is perhaps TRBD1 (6 bases). This CDR3 contains 16 residues. Trimming took off 6 bases at V and 0 bases at J, with 12 bases between the two ends. Germline CDR1 LNHDA, CDR2 SQIVND (reference sequence). In DNA form, the CDR3 reads TGTGCCAGTAGGGACAGCCCCAGCTCTGGGGCCAACGTCCTGACTTTC. Translated: CASRDSPSSGANVLTF.

The V and J genes are TRBV2 and TRBJ2-5, with 9 positions matching TRBD1. The V gene's germline CDR1 is SNHLY and CDR2 FYNNEI. There are 13 residues in the CDR3. With 5 bases clipped from V and 5 bases from J, the junction kept 3 bases outside the gene matches. CDR3 nucleotides: TGTGCCAGCAGTTGGGACAGGGTGGAGACCCAGTACTTC. Translating gives CASSWDRVETQYF.

This clonotype has only one observation. V is TRBV7-9 and J is TRBJ2-1, with D possibly TRBD2 on 6 matching bases. Trimming left V 3 bases short and J 9 bases short, with 12 bases between. Germline CDR1 and CDR2: SEHNR and FQNEAQ (reference sequence). The CDR3 covers 13 residues. CDR3 amino acids: CASSLGDGGEQFF. The CDR3 DNA follows: TGTGCCAGCAGCTTGGGTGACGGGGGTGAGCAGTTCTTC.

On this clonotype: Because the CDR3's place on the DNA is in doubt, the DNA is left out and the CDR3 is given as listed by TCRdb. This chain connects TRBV2 to TRBJ1-4; the table calls TRBD1, which could not be checked here. The CDR3 length is 22 residues, termini included. Germline loops: CDR1 SNHLY, CDR2 FYNNEI. CDR3 protein: CASSETRYEQYFGPGTNEKLFF.